Following are 32 T cell receptor beta chains from one sample sequenced in a study of cytomegalovirus exposure and HLA in healthy donors. PCR employed 60 Vbeta and 13 Jbeta primers. Data came from immunoSEQ multiplex PCR; TCRdb stores just in-frame clones and leaves some out. The sample consists of roughly 180,000 clones, 79% of them appearing once. The specimen sequenced was PBMCs. All receptors come from a girl aged 10-17 years in good health and CMV-seropositive.

The J gene is TRBJ2-5, the V gene TRBV9, with D perhaps matching TRBD2 (7 bases). V was trimmed by 0 bases and J by 4 bases, leaving 13 bases between them. The CDR3 loop spans 15 amino acids. Germline-derived CDR1 and CDR2 are SGDLS and YYNGEE. The CDR3 sequence: CASSVEGGAGETQYF. The CDR3, as DNA: TGTGCCAGCAGCGTAGAAGGGGGGGCCGGAGAGACCCAGTACTTC.

This chain uses TRBV5-5 with TRBJ1-1; TRBD1 matches at 9 bases. CDR1 is SGHKS, CDR2 YYEKEE, per germline (reference sequence). Losses at the gene ends were 6 bases for V and 2 bases for J; bases not matched to a gene: 14. This CDR3 comprises 17 residues. Written as DNA, the CDR3 is TGTGCCAGCATCCACCGGGACAGGGCTTCTCTTAACACTGAAGCTTTCTTT. Its protein is CASIHRDRASLNTEAFF.

The chain is built from TRBV6-4 and TRBJ1-2; D is undetermined. The V and J ends lost 2 bases and 4 bases respectively, with 11 bases between them. From germline, CDR1 is MRHNA and CDR2 SNTAGT. This CDR3 has 14 residues. CDR3 region: CASSDGEGGYGYTF. The DNA for the CDR3 is TGTGCCAGCAGTGACGGGGAGGGCGGCTATGGCTACACCTTC.

The CDR3 DNA sequence: TGTGCCAGCAGTTACTCACTCAATGAAAAACTGTTTTTT. This codes for CASSYSLNEKLFF. The chain uses TRBV6-5 and TRBJ1-4; D is unresolved. This CDR3 is built from 13 residues. Trimming stripped 0 bases from V and 5 bases from J, with 4 bases between. CDR1 MNHEY and CDR2 SVGAGI come from the germline V gene.

This clone was observed once. V and J are TRBV6-5 and TRBJ1-6, with a tentative D call TRBD1 (6 bases). Germline loops: CDR1 MNHEY, CDR2 SVGAGI. V gave up 5 bases and J gave up 4 bases, with 12 bases separating them. The CDR3 sequence is 15 residues long. CDR3 DNA: TGTGCCAGCAGTCTACAGGGCGGATATAATTCACCCCTCCACTTT. This translates into CASSLQGGYNSPLHF.

This clone came up a few times. This chain links TRBV15 with TRBJ2-6; the match to TRBD2 covers 7 bases. The CDR3 covers 15 residues. Germline CDR1 is LNHNV and CDR2 is YYDKDF (reference sequence). V lost 4 bases and J lost 2; bases outside the gene matches: 2. As DNA, the CDR3 is TGTGCCACCAGCATGGGGGGGGCTGGGGCCAACGTCCTGACTTTC. Protein sequence: CATSMGGAGANVLTF.

The chain combines TRBV27 with TRBJ2-5; D is undetermined. With 3 bases removed from V and 0 bases from J, the gap between germline ends came to 5 bases. The CDR3 consists of 13 residues. Germline lookup yields CDR1 MNHEY and CDR2 SMNVEV (reference sequence). The CDR3, as DNA: TGTGCCAGCAGTTTCCTCTACCAAGAGACCCAGTACTTC. Translation: CASSFLYQETQYF.

The chain couples TRBV5-6 to TRBJ2-3, with TRBD2 matching over 11 bases. This CDR3 has 17 amino acids. Germline CDR1 is SGHDT and CDR2 is YYEEEE. The V segment lost 0 bases and the J segment 0 bases; nucleotides outside the gene matches: 3. The CDR3: CASSLEGLAVSTDTQYF. CDR3 coding DNA: TGTGCCAGCAGCTTGGAGGGACTAGCGGTTAGCACAGATACGCAGTATTTT.

This clone was detected a few times. J is TRBJ2-7 and V is TRBV4-3, with TRBD2 matching 11 bases. In germline, CDR1 is LGHNA, CDR2 YSLEER. The trim removed 3 bases at V and 3 bases at J, leaving 10 bases unmatched. The length of the CDR3 is 17 residues. The CDR3 DNA reads TGCGCCAGCAGCCACCAGCTAGCGGGGGGCGCGAACTACGAGCAGTACTTC. This translates into CASSHQLAGGANYEQYF.

V gene TRBV4-1 combines with J gene TRBJ2-4, with 8 nucleotides matching TRBD1. CDR3 length: 15 amino acids. V lost 4 bases, J lost 4 bases, and 6 bases stayed unmatched. From germline, CDR1 is MGHRA and CDR2 YSYEKL. CDR3: CASSPPGQEKNIQYF. CDR3 nucleotide sequence: TGCGCCAGCAGCCCCCCGGGACAGGAAAAAAACATTCAGTACTTC.

The V and J genes are TRBV6-5 and TRBJ1-5; TRBD1 matches 8 bases. This CDR3 is built from 14 residues. Germline values: CDR1 MNHEY, CDR2 SVGAGI. The V segment lost 6 bases and the J segment 2 bases; nucleotides outside the gene matches: 3. CDR3 sequence reads: CASSGQGGNQPQHF. CDR3 DNA: TGTGCCAGCAGCGGACAGGGTGGCAATCAGCCCCAGCATTTT.

The J gene is TRBJ2-5, the V gene TRBV7-2; D might be TRBD2 (5 bases). V lost 3 bases to trimming and J lost 7 bases, with 21 bases between them. Germline CDR1 is SGHTA and CDR2 is FQGNSA. This CDR3 is 16 amino acids long. CDR3 nucleotides: TGTGCCAGCAGCTTTGATCTAGTCGCCCCTCGGGGGACCCAGTACTTC. Translation: CASSFDLVAPRGTQYF.

This chain connects TRBV7-9 to TRBJ1-1; TRBD1 matches 9 bases. The CDR3 spans 15 residues. V lost 2 bases to trimming and J lost 3 bases; unmatched junction nucleotides: 4. Looked up from germline, CDR1 is SEHNR and CDR2 is FQNEAQ (reference sequence). The CDR3 region is CASSLRTGVYTEAFF. CDR3 DNA: TGTGCCAGCAGCTTAAGGACAGGGGTGTACACTGAAGCTTTCTTT.

The V gene is TRBV9, the J gene TRBJ2-3; D not certain. Trimming removed 7 bases from V and 1 base from J, with 10 bases in between. This CDR3 region has 13 residues. Germline CDR1 SGDLS, CDR2 YYNGEE. The CDR3 sequence: CASGEARTDTQYF. The CDR3 DNA reads as TGTGCCAGCGGCGAAGCACGCACAGATACGCAGTATTTT. The full variable domain, in which reference TRBV9 and TRBJ2-3 provide the parts outside the CDR3, is DSGVTQTPKHLITATGQRVTLRCSPRSGDLSVYWYQQSLDQGLQFLIQYYNGEERAKGNILERFSAQQFPDLHSELNLSSLELGDSALYFCASGEARTDTQYFGPGTRLTVL.

This clone occurred once. The gene calls are TRBV27 and TRBJ1-1; 9 bases line up with TRBD1. Trimming cost V 2 bases and J 10 bases; bases outside gene matches: 11. CDR1 and CDR2 (germline): MNHEY, SMNVEV (reference sequence). The CDR3 length is 15 residues. The CDR3 spells CASSLMGQGLTPAFF. CDR3 DNA sequence: TGTGCCAGCAGTTTAATGGGACAGGGCCTAACCCCAGCTTTCTTT.

J is TRBJ2-7 and V is TRBV4-3; TRBD1 agrees at 8 bases. Per the germline V gene, CDR1 is LGHNA and CDR2 is YSLEER. V trimming: 3 bases; J trimming: 4 bases; junction bases outside the gene matches: 8. This CDR3 spans 15 amino acids. The CDR3 DNA reads as TGCGCCAGCAGCCATTCGGACAGGGACCTTTACGAGCAGTACTTC. Protein: CASSHSDRDLYEQYF.

The rearrangement uses TRBV2 and TRBJ2-5; TRBD1 agrees at 8 bases. The J segment lost 2 bases and the V segment lost 5 bases, leaving 7 bases of the junction unmatched. Germline V CDR1 and CDR2: SNHLY, FYNNEI. This CDR3 spans 15 amino acids. The CDR3, as DNA: TGTGCCAGCAGTAAGGACAGGGTCAGACAAGAGACCCAGTACTTC. Translated: CASSKDRVRQETQYF.

The chain has TRBV6-5 and TRBJ1-6; TRBD1 matches at 8 bases. CDR3 length: 14 amino acids. Germline trimming cut 4 bases from V and 10 bases from J; bases unmatched to any gene: 6. Germline CDR1 MNHEY, CDR2 SVGAGI. This CDR3 is CASSSDRGKSPLHF. The CDR3 DNA reads TGTGCCAGCAGTTCCGACAGGGGAAAATCACCCCTCCACTTT.

This chain connects TRBV11-2 to TRBJ2-5; 8 positions agree with TRBD1. CDR3 size: 14 residues. The germline V gene has CDR1 SGHAT and CDR2 FQNNGV. The trim removed 3 bases at V and 2 bases at J, leaving 2 bases unmatched. The CDR3 loop is CASSLTGDQETQYF. CDR3 bases: TGTGCCAGCAGCTTGACAGGGGATCAAGAGACCCAGTACTTC.

This chain links TRBV2 with TRBJ2-1; no clear D gene. The CDR3 length is 14 residues. The germline CDR1 and CDR2 sequences are SNHLY and FYNNEI. The V gene lost 7 bases and the J gene lost 2 bases, with 12 bases spanning the gap. CDR3 in DNA: TGTGCCAGCATTCAGGTTGCACCCTACAATGAGCAGTTCTTC. Translating it yields CASIQVAPYNEQFF.

The CDR3 here is CSATGWETQYF. The DNA of the CDR3 is TGCAGTGCGACAGGGTGGGAGACCCAGTACTTC. The chain couples TRBV20-1 to TRBJ2-5, with 7 bases fitting TRBD1. Trimming removed 6 bases from V and 5 bases from J; junction bases left unmatched: 3. This CDR3 spans 11 amino acids. Germline CDR1 DFQATT, CDR2 SNEGSKA (reference sequence).

The chain employs TRBV7-8 and TRBJ1-5; perhaps TRBD1 as D (5 bases). Germline assignment: CDR1 SGHVS and CDR2 FQNEAQ. The V and J ends lost 4 bases and 0 bases respectively, with 25 bases between them. The CDR3 contains 20 residues. The CDR3 reads CASSSRIRVGVGNSNQPQHF. DNA for the CDR3: TGTGCCAGCAGCTCGCGCATCAGGGTAGGCGTCGGTAATAGCAATCAGCCCCAGCATTTT.

This clone was detected only a few times. This chain uses TRBV29-1 with TRBJ2-1, with TRBD2 matching over 10 bases. The junction had 11 bases not matched to a gene; V was cut back by 5 bases and J by 7 bases. Looked up from germline, CDR1 is SQVTM and CDR2 is ANQGSEA. The CDR3 extends over 15 amino acids. The CDR3 DNA follows: TGCAGCGTTAATCGGCGACTAGCGGGCCAAAATGAGCAGTTCTTC. Protein: CSVNRRLAGQNEQFF.

This clone was observed a handful of times. V usage is TRBV12-2 and J usage is TRBJ2-3; the table's D gene call, TRBD2, was not cross checked with the DNA. TRBV12-2 is tagged as a pseudogene. The CDR3 totals 18 residues. The CDR3 loop is CASRTLERAGGRTDTQYF. The CDR3, as DNA: TGTGCAAGTCGCACCTTGGAACGAGCGGGGGGGCGGACAGATACGCAGTATTTT.

The chain combines TRBV7-9 with TRBJ1-6; D unresolved. CDR1 is SEHNR and CDR2 is FQNEAQ in the germline V gene (reference sequence). CDR3 length: 12 amino acids. With 2 bases removed from V and 10 bases from J, the gap between germline ends came to 6 bases. The CDR3 DNA sequence: TGTGCCAGCAGCTTATTCGGGTCACCCCTCCACTTT. This codes for CASSLFGSPLHF.

The rearrangement uses TRBV5-4 and TRBJ2-4, with 10 positions matching TRBD2. The J segment lost 0 bases and the V segment lost 3 bases, leaving 3 bases of the junction unmatched. Looked up from germline, CDR1 is SGHNT and CDR2 is YYREEE (reference sequence). CDR3 length: 16 amino acids. DNA for the CDR3: TGTGCCAGCAGCTCAGGACTAGCGGTAGCCAAAAACATTCAGTACTTC. It codes for CASSSGLAVAKNIQYF.

The rearrangement uses TRBV28 and TRBJ2-5; 8 bases are a match to TRBD1. The V gene end was trimmed by 6 bases and the J gene end by 5 bases; junction bases not matched to a gene: 11. The CDR3 is 15 residues long. Germline V gene data show CDR1 as MDHEN and CDR2 as SYDVKM. The DNA of the CDR3 is TGTGCCAGCAGGCCAGGGGGCCCCCTTTCCGAGACCCAGTACTTC. Protein product: CASRPGGPLSETQYF.

This rearrangement joins TRBV18 to TRBJ1-6, with D possibly being TRBD1 (5 bases). Germline loops: CDR1 KGHSH, CDR2 LQKENI. V was clipped by 0 bases and J by 16 bases, with 16 bases between them. CDR3 length equals 14 residues. The CDR3 reads CASSPPGGRGTLHF. The CDR3 nucleotides read TGTGCCAGCTCACCACCGGGGGGTCGGGGAACTCTCCACTTT.

This clone has just one count. V is TRBV5-6 and J is TRBJ1-1; weak D call: TRBD1 (5 bases). Trimming removed 6 bases from V and 4 bases from J, with 16 bases in between. Per the germline V gene, CDR1 is SGHDT and CDR2 is YYEEEE. This CDR3 spans 14 amino acids. The DNA for the CDR3 is TGTGCCAGCACCTGGTCCGGGGGAGGCACTGAAGCTTTCTTT. Protein product: CASTWSGGGTEAFF.

The chain uses TRBV6-5 and TRBJ2-2; unclear D gene. Deletions cut 1 base from V and 2 bases from J, with 8 bases between. The CDR3 loop spans 15 amino acids. Germline V gives CDR1 MNHEY, CDR2 SVGAGI. The CDR3 sequence: CASSYLSDNTGELFF. CDR3 nucleotide sequence: TGTGCCAGCAGTTACTTGTCAGATAACACCGGGGAGCTGTTTTTT.

The V call is TRBV28, the J call TRBJ1-1, with 10 positions matching TRBD1. Germline V gives CDR1 MDHEN, CDR2 SYDVKM. V was clipped by 1 base and J by 3 bases; unmatched bases: 5. This CDR3 is 16 amino acids long. CDR3 region: CASSLYWTGGDTEAFF. CDR3 DNA: TGTGCCAGCAGTTTATATTGGACAGGGGGTGACACTGAAGCTTTCTTT.

The V call is TRBV6-1, the J call TRBJ1-2; TRBD1 aligns across 9 bases. Per the germline V gene, CDR1 is MNHNS and CDR2 is SASEGT. V dropped 2 bases and J dropped 2; count of bases not matched to a gene: 12. This CDR3 is 18 amino acids long. CDR3 DNA: TGTGCCAGCAGTGAACTCCAATACCCCGGACAGGGGAACTATGGCTACACCTTC. This encodes CASSELQYPGQGNYGYTF.